The next 25 T cell receptor beta chains were all read from a single sample in a study of T cells in Graves' hyperthyroidism and ophthalmopathy. Amplified regions were TCR beta CDR3 sequences from RNA transcripts. HTBI primers drove first-round RT-PCR of the TCR CDR3. Each CDR3 protein is one row after TCRdb ran MiXCR on the multiplex PCR reads. This table holds around 300,000 distinct CDR3 sequences, approximately 18% found once. What was sequenced was blood. The receptors here all came from a middle-aged man with Graves' ophthalmopathy.

For the CDR3, the DNA is TGCAGCGCCAACCCGACAGGGACCAACACCGGGGAGCTGTTTTTT. Translated, it gives CSANPTGTNTGELFF. The V gene is TRBV29-1, the J gene TRBJ2-2, with 7 bases aligning to TRBD1. Germline loops: CDR1 SQVTM, CDR2 ANQGSEA. With 7 bases clipped from V and 2 bases from J, the junction kept 10 bases outside the gene matches. There are 15 residues in the CDR3.

This clonotype has at least ten counts. The chain joins TRBV20-1 to TRBJ2-5; 10 positions agree with TRBD2. CDR1 and CDR2 from the germline V gene are DFQATT and SNEGSKA (reference sequence). V gave up 0 bases and J gave up 6 bases; unmatched junction bases: 10. The CDR3 runs 16 residues. In DNA, the CDR3 is TGCAGTGCTAGAGATGCCTCTAGCGGGAGTGGAAAGACCCAGTACTTC. Translation: CSARDASSGSGKTQYF.

There are a few counts of this clonotype. This sequence joins TRBV20-1 and TRBJ1-5, with a possible D match to TRBD1 (6 bases). The V gene lost 7 bases and the J gene lost 6 bases, with 13 bases spanning the gap. CDR1 is DFQATT and CDR2 is SNEGSKA in the germline V gene (reference sequence). The CDR3 runs 12 residues. CDR3 DNA: TGCAGTGTTGGAGGGGGGATTCAGCCCCAGCATTTT. It encodes CSVGGGIQPQHF.

This chain links TRBV19 with TRBJ2-4, with a possible D match to TRBD2 (5 bases). The CDR3 has 12 residues. Trimming took off 2 bases at V and 8 bases at J, with 7 bases between the two ends. Germline V gene sequence: CDR1 LNHDA, CDR2 SQIVND (reference sequence). The CDR3 sequence is CASSISRDIQYF. As DNA, the CDR3 is TGTGCCAGTAGTATATCGCGGGACATTCAGTACTTC.

This clonotype was recorded at least ten times. The J gene is TRBJ1-5, the V gene TRBV2; unclear D gene. The CDR3 has 14 residues. V lost 7 bases to trimming and J lost 3 bases, with 13 bases between them. Per germline, CDR1 SNHLY and CDR2 FYNNEI. Written as DNA, the CDR3 is TGTGCCAGCACCCTGGGGTGGGACAATCAGCCCCAGCATTTT. It translates to CASTLGWDNQPQHF.

This chain joins TRBV19 and TRBJ2-3; D call uncertain. The CDR3 has 15 residues. CDR1 and CDR2 from the germline V gene are LNHDA and SQIVND (reference sequence). The ends were cut back, 4 bases at V and 1 base at J, with 12 bases in the middle. The CDR3 reads CASSTRVGGTDTQYF. The CDR3 DNA reads as TGTGCCAGTAGTACCCGGGTCGGTGGCACAGATACGCAGTATTTT.

This clonotype has just a few counts. The V and J genes are TRBV13 and TRBJ2-7; TRBD2 aligns across 13 bases. Germline V gene data show CDR1 as PRHDT and CDR2 as FYEKMQ (reference sequence). The CDR3 runs 15 residues. The ends lost 5 bases at V and 7 bases at J; junction bases unmatched: 8. The CDR3: CASSGGLAGVLEQYF. In DNA form, the CDR3 reads TGTGCCAGCAGCGGCGGACTAGCGGGAGTGCTTGAGCAGTACTTC. The full variable domain, completed using reference TRBV13 and TRBJ2-7, is AAGVIQSPRHLIKEKRETATLKCYPIPRHDTVYWYQQGPGQDPQFLISFYEKMQSDKGSIPDRFSAQQFSDYHSELNMSSLELGDSALYFCASSGGLAGVLEQYFGPGTRLTVT.

This clonotype has a count of ten or more. This chain uses TRBV2 with TRBJ1-1; D unclear. Between the trimmed V and J ends, which lost 2 bases and 3 bases, there was a span of 10 bases. Germline CDR1 and CDR2: SNHLY and FYNNEI. The CDR3 covers 14 residues. This chain's CDR3 is CASSEIGGYTEAFF. As DNA, the CDR3 is TGTGCCAGCAGTGAAATTGGAGGGTACACTGAAGCTTTCTTT.

The V and J genes are TRBV10-3 and TRBJ1-2; 8 bases are shared with TRBD1. J was trimmed by 6 bases and V by 4 bases; bases with no gene match: 7. Germline assignment: CDR1 ENHRY and CDR2 SYGVKD. The CDR3 runs 14 residues. As DNA, the CDR3 is TGTGCCATCAGTGGACAGGGGAAAATCAATGGCTACACCTTC. This sequence encodes CAISGQGKINGYTF.

This clonotype was observed a few times. The V and J genes are TRBV30 and TRBJ1-4; D gene uncertain. The germline gives CDR1 GTSNPN, CDR2 SVGIG (reference sequence). The ends were cut back, 2 bases at V and 3 bases at J, with 13 bases in the middle. The CDR3 spans 15 residues. DNA for the CDR3: TGTGCCTGGAGTATGGAGGTCGCAGCTAATGAAAAACTGTTTTTT. Translation: CAWSMEVAANEKLFF. The complete variable domain, with remaining parts taken from reference TRBV30 and TRBJ1-4, reads SQTIHQWPATLVQPVGSPLSLECTVEGTSNPNLYWYRQAAGRGLQLLFYSVGIGQISSEVPQNLSASRPQDRQFILSSKKLLLSDSGFYLCAWSMEVAANEKLFFGSGTQLSVL.

V is TRBV6-6 and J is TRBJ2-5; D unclear. Germline lookup yields CDR1 MNHNY and CDR2 SVGAGI (reference sequence). CDR3 length: 14 amino acids. Trimming took 2 bases from V and 4 from J, leaving 11 bases between them. The CDR3 protein is CASSYATSTETQYF. In DNA, the CDR3 is TGTGCCAGCAGTTACGCGACCTCAACAGAGACCCAGTACTTC.

The V and J genes are TRBV28 and TRBJ2-5, with a weak D call TRBD2 (5 bases). Trimming left V 3 bases short and J 0 bases short, with 8 bases between. The CDR3 extends over 14 amino acids. The V gene's germline CDR1 is MDHEN and CDR2 SYDVKM. CDR3 protein: CASSFGGYQETQYF. The DNA of the CDR3 is TGTGCCAGCAGTTTCGGCGGGTACCAAGAGACCCAGTACTTC.

This clonotype was seen many times. One end of the junction fails to match germline, which may point to a read error. The chain employs TRBV4-1 and TRBJ2-6; D is unresolved. The CDR3 runs to 11 residues. Germline V gene lookup returns CDR1 MGHRA and CDR2 YSYEKL. The DNA for the CDR3 is TGCGCCAGCCGCCAGGAGAACGTCCTGACTTTC. Protein product: CASRQENVLTF.

This clonotype was counted ten times or more. This chain uses TRBV7-2 with TRBJ2-1; no clear D gene. This CDR3 is built from 13 residues. The V end was cut by 5 bases, the J end by 7 bases, with 12 bases between. From germline, CDR1 is SGHTA and CDR2 FQGNSA. The CDR3 sequence is CASSRKSANEQFF. As DNA, the CDR3 is TGTGCCAGCAGCCGAAAAAGCGCAAATGAGCAGTTCTTC.

V gene TRBV10-3 combines with J gene TRBJ1-2; possible D gene TRBD1, 6 bases. Germline CDR1 ENHRY, CDR2 SYGVKD. Trimming pared 3 bases from V and 1 base from J, leaving 6 bases between. The CDR3 consists of 13 residues. CDR3 sequence (DNA): TGTGCCATCAGTGAAGGGGGTAACTATGGCTACACCTTC. Its protein product is CAISEGGNYGYTF.

This clonotype was counted many times. The V and J genes are TRBV2 and TRBJ2-7, with TRBD2 matching 12 bases. CDR3 size: 17 residues. Germline CDR1 reads SNHLY; CDR2 reads FYNNEI. Trimming took 6 bases from V and 2 from J; bases not matched to a gene: 11. This CDR3 is CASSLLPLAGGAYEQYF. CDR3 DNA: TGTGCCAGCAGCCTATTACCACTAGCGGGAGGCGCCTACGAGCAGTACTTC.

The J gene is TRBJ2-5, the V gene TRBV10-3; either TRBD1 or TRBD2 may fit D (5 bases each). Germline V lookup: CDR1 ENHRY, CDR2 SYGVKD. With 10 bases removed from V and 7 bases from J, the gap between germline ends came to 22 bases. The CDR3 has 14 residues. CDR3 loop: CASRGASSEGTQYF. The DNA of the CDR3 is TGTGCCAGCAGAGGGGCCTCCTCAGAGGGGACCCAGTACTTC.

This clonotype has at least ten counts. The V gene is TRBV3-1, the J gene TRBJ1-2; D call uncertain. Germline values: CDR1 LGHDT, CDR2 YNNKEL (reference sequence). This CDR3 is 15 amino acids long. Trimming removed 2 bases from V and 5 bases from J, with 15 bases in between. CDR3 region: CASSQMAGNLYGYTF. As DNA, the CDR3 is TGTGCCAGCAGCCAAATGGCAGGAAACTTGTATGGCTACACCTTC.

This chain joins TRBV28 and TRBJ1-2; D may be TRBD1 (5 bases). Germline CDR1 MDHEN, CDR2 SYDVKM. The CDR3 runs 16 residues. Between the trimmed V and J ends, which lost 3 bases and 0 bases, there was a span of 14 bases. The CDR3 nucleotides are TGTGCCAGCAGTTTGGGGGGTAAAAGGGCTAACTATGGCTACACCTTC. Amino acid sequence: CASSLGGKRANYGYTF.

The chain recombines TRBV14 with TRBJ2-3; D is perhaps TRBD2 (6 bases). V was cut by 2 bases and J by 1 base, with 13 bases left in between. The CDR3 is 16 amino acids. The germline gives CDR1 SGHDN, CDR2 FVKESK. The CDR3 DNA reads TGTGCCAGCAGCCAACTCCGGGACTTTCGCACAGATACGCAGTATTTT. It translates to CASSQLRDFRTDTQYF. The variable domain in full, completed from reference TRBV14 and TRBJ2-3, reads EAGVTQFPSHSVIEKGQTVTLRCDPISGHDNLYWYRRVMGKEIKFLLHFVKESKQDESGMPNNRFLAERTGGTYSTLKVQPAELEDSGVYFCASSQLRDFRTDTQYFGPGTRLTVL.

This clonotype was counted ten times or more. V gene TRBV12-3 or TRBV12-4 combines with J gene TRBJ2-3; no clear D. V gave up 3 bases and J gave up 0 bases, with 10 bases separating them. The CDR3 is 15 residues long. CDR3 residues: CASSFYMGSTDTQYF. CDR3 bases: TGTGCCAGCAGTTTTTACATGGGTAGCACAGATACGCAGTATTTT.

CDR3 in amino acids: CASRPRGGREETEAFF. The CDR3 bases are TGTGCCAGCAGGCCACGTGGGGGGCGCGAGGAGACTGAAGCTTTCTTT. The chain uses TRBV6-1 and TRBJ1-1; D may be TRBD1 (6 bases). This CDR3 has 16 residues. The germline CDR1 and CDR2 sequences are MNHNS and SASEGT. V was cut by 6 bases and J by 5 bases, with 22 bases left in between.

This clonotype was counted many times. CDR3 DNA sequence: TGTGCCAGCAGCCCCCGACTAGCAGACCACAATGAGCAGTTCTTC. Amino acids: CASSPRLADHNEQFF. The chain links TRBV3-1 to TRBJ2-1; 7 bases map to TRBD2. Germline assignment: CDR1 LGHDT and CDR2 YNNKEL (reference sequence). This CDR3 has 15 residues. Trimming took 4 bases from V and 5 from J; bases not matched to a gene: 8.

This clonotype was counted only a few times. This chain links TRBV12-3 or TRBV12-4 with TRBJ2-7; D is unclear. The CDR3 has 12 residues. Trimming shortened V by 6 bases and J by 9 bases, and 15 bases separated the two germline ends. The DNA of the CDR3 is TGTGCCAGCAGCGCCTTAGCTGAACGGCAGTACTTC. Translating it yields CASSALAERQYF.

The chain employs TRBV5-8 and TRBJ2-3; D remains ambiguous. The CDR3 is made up of 14 amino acids. Looked up from germline, CDR1 is SGHTS and CDR2 is YDEGEE. V lost 8 bases to trimming and J lost 0 bases, with 13 bases between them. The CDR3 DNA reads TGTGCCAGTAAAGGGCGTCTAAGCACAGATACGCAGTATTTT. Its protein product is CASKGRLSTDTQYF.